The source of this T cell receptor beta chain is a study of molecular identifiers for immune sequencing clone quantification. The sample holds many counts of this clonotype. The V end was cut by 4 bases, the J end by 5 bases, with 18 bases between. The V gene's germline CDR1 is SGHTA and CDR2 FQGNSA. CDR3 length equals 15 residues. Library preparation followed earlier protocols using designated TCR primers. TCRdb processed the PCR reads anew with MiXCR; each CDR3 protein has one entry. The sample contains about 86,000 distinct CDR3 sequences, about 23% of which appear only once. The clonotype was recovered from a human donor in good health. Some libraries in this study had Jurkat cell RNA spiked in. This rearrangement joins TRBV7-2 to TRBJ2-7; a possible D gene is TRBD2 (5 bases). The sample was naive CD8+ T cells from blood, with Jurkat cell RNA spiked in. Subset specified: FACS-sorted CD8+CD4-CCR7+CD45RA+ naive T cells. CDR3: CASSSGDAFRNEQYF. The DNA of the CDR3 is TGTGCCAGCAGCTCCGGGGATGCCTTTAGAAACGAGCAGTACTTC.